These 26 T cell receptor beta chains originate from one sample sequenced in a study of identical twins. TCRdb independently ran MiXCR on the 5' RACE reads; one entry per CDR3 protein. In the table there are 690,000 or so distinct CDR3 sequences, around 8.6% of which are singletons. In addition, the sample was reused for a study of yellow fever vaccine responses in identical twins.

The sample consisted of PBMCs. These receptors were collected from a woman younger than 30 in good health.

This clonotype was observed a handful of times. The chain uses TRBV15 and TRBJ2-7; D gene uncertain. CDR3 length: 13 residues. Germline CDR1 LNHNV, CDR2 YYDKDF (reference sequence). Trimming pared 1 base from V and 0 bases from J, leaving 4 bases between. DNA of the CDR3: TGTGCCACCAGCAGAGGATACTCCTACGAGCAGTACTTC. As protein: CATSRGYSYEQYF.

The chain uses TRBV3-1 and TRBJ2-3, with unresolved D. The CDR3 extends over 16 amino acids. The germline V gene encodes CDR1 LGHDT and CDR2 YNNKEL (reference sequence). With 1 base removed from V and 4 bases from J, the gap between germline ends came to 15 bases. CDR3 amino acids: CASSQGVVWAPDTQYF. For the CDR3, the DNA is TGTGCCAGCAGCCAAGGCGTAGTTTGGGCCCCAGATACGCAGTATTTT.

The sample holds a few counts of this clonotype. The V gene is TRBV19, the J gene TRBJ2-1, with 10 nucleotides matching TRBD2. The CDR3 has 16 residues. The germline V gene has CDR1 LNHDA and CDR2 SQIVND (reference sequence). J gave up 7 bases and V 5 bases, and 11 bases lay outside the gene matches. CDR3 sequence reads: CASSPRVAGGRNEQFF. The CDR3 bases are TGTGCCAGTAGTCCCCGGGTAGCGGGGGGCCGAAATGAGCAGTTCTTC.

The rearrangement links TRBV6-5 to TRBJ2-2; 16 bases are shared with TRBD2. After removal of 2 bases from V and 5 bases from J, the junction contained 8 bases not matched to a gene. The CDR3 length is 19 residues. Looked up from germline, CDR1 is MNHEY and CDR2 is SVGAGI. The CDR3 here is CASSYRGTSGGARTGELFF. The CDR3 DNA sequence: TGTGCCAGCAGTTACCGAGGGACTAGCGGGGGGGCCCGGACCGGGGAGCTGTTTTTT.

This clonotype was detected ten times or more. The chain employs TRBV5-6 and TRBJ2-7; possibly TRBD2 for D (5 bases). Germline V gene lookup returns CDR1 SGHDT and CDR2 YYEEEE. V shed 5 bases and J shed 2 bases, with 11 bases lying between them. The CDR3 spans 13 residues. The CDR3 protein is CASSPGLPYEQYF. The CDR3 region has the DNA TGTGCCAGCAGTCCAGGACTCCCCTACGAGCAGTACTTC.

The genes are TRBV12-3 or TRBV12-4 and TRBJ2-5, with 8 bases aligning to TRBD2. Trimming at V came to 6 bases and at J to 5 bases, leaving 8 bases not matched to a gene. The CDR3 runs 14 residues. The CDR3, as DNA: TGTGCCAGCAGCCGTTCTAGCGGGCTGGAGACCCAGTACTTC. It specifies CASSRSSGLETQYF.

This clonotype was detected a few times. The chain is built from TRBV24-1 and TRBJ2-1; TRBD2 agrees at 7 bases. The CDR3 consists of 17 residues. Germline-derived CDR1 and CDR2 are KGHDR and SFDVKD. The junction had 9 bases not matched to a gene; V was cut back by 5 bases and J by 0 bases. CDR3 in amino acids: CATSVGGGSSSYNEQFF. CDR3 in DNA: TGTGCCACCAGTGTTGGCGGGGGAAGCAGCTCCTACAATGAGCAGTTCTTC.

This chain joins TRBV6-2 or TRBV6-3 and TRBJ2-5, with TRBD2 identical over 10 bases. CDR3 length: 19 residues. CDR1 MNHEY and CDR2 SVGEGT come from the germline V gene. The trim removed 6 bases at V and 7 bases at J, leaving 23 bases unmatched. The CDR3 loop is CASRLPGLAPSQGLGTQYF. CDR3 sequence (DNA): TGTGCCAGCAGGCTACCGGGACTAGCGCCTTCTCAAGGACTGGGGACCCAGTACTTC.

The chain joins TRBV25-1 to TRBJ2-5; 9 nucleotides line up with TRBD2. Trimming cost V 4 bases and J 4 bases; bases outside gene matches: 7. Germline-derived CDR1 and CDR2 are MGHDK and SYGVNS. The CDR3 is 15 residues long. The CDR3 sequence: CASSAPGLAGETQYF. As DNA, the CDR3 is TGTGCCAGCAGTGCACCGGGACTAGCCGGAGAGACCCAGTACTTC.

This sequence joins TRBV7-9 and TRBJ2-7, with D possibly being TRBD2 (6 bases). Germline V gene sequence: CDR1 SEHNR, CDR2 FQNEAQ (reference sequence). This CDR3 contains 15 residues. V lost 3 bases and J 4 bases, leaving 16 bases between the germline ends. The chain's CDR3 is CASSFGAGTFYEQYF. The DNA of the CDR3 is TGTGCCAGCAGCTTCGGGGCCGGGACTTTTTACGAGCAGTACTTC. The whole variable domain, filled in from reference TRBV7-9 and TRBJ2-7, reads DTGVSQNPRHKITKRGQNVTFRCDPISEHNRLYWYRQTLGQGPEFLTYFQNEAQLEKSRLLSDRFSAERPKGSFSTLEIQRTEQGDSAMYLCASSFGAGTFYEQYFGPGTRLTVT.

This clonotype was counted a single time. V usage is TRBV5-4 and J usage is TRBJ1-1; unclear D gene. Germline V gene lookup returns CDR1 SGHNT and CDR2 YYREEE (reference sequence). Trimming cost V 4 bases and J 4 bases, with 17 bases left between them. The CDR3 covers 15 residues. Here the CDR3 reads CASSLNFGVGTEAFF. CDR3 bases: TGTGCCAGCAGCCTCAATTTTGGGGTGGGCACTGAAGCTTTCTTT.

This chain uses TRBV20-1 with TRBJ1-4, with D hard to call. From germline, CDR1 is DFQATT and CDR2 SNEGSKA (reference sequence). Trimming left V 3 bases short and J 10 bases short, with 21 bases between. CDR3 length: 15 residues. The CDR3 DNA reads TGCAGTGCTAGCGAGTCGGGCTCCTTTAGCGGAAAACTGTTTTTT. Its translation is CSASESGSFSGKLFF.

Many counts were recorded for this clonotype. The chain uses TRBV7-3 and TRBJ2-1; TRBD2 matches 8 bases. The germline gives CDR1 SGHTA, CDR2 FQGTGA. V gave up 9 bases and J gave up 8 bases; unmatched junction bases: 12. CDR3 length equals 14 residues. As DNA, the CDR3 is TGTGCCAGTTCTAGCGGGCCCTTAACGGATGAGCAGTTCTTC. It specifies CASSSGPLTDEQFF.

The V gene is TRBV28, the J gene TRBJ2-2; 8 bases map to TRBD2. The germline V gene has CDR1 MDHEN and CDR2 SYDVKM. The CDR3 length is 17 residues. V trimming: 4 bases; J trimming: 5 bases; junction bases outside the gene matches: 12. The chain's CDR3 is CASSSLSGGPGTGELFF. DNA of the CDR3: TGTGCCAGCAGTTCCCTCTCGGGAGGGCCGGGGACCGGGGAGCTGTTTTTT.

The V gene is TRBV25-1, the J gene TRBJ2-1; D not certain. The V end was cut by 1 base, the J end by 5 bases, with 18 bases between. Germline assignment: CDR1 MGHDK and CDR2 SYGVNS. The CDR3 is 17 residues long. The CDR3 nucleotides are TGTGCCAGCAGTGAATTGTGGGTCACAAACCTACACAATGAGCAGTTCTTC. It yields the protein CASSELWVTNLHNEQFF.

This clonotype was observed many times. This rearrangement joins TRBV6-5 to TRBJ1-2; D not certain. Trimming took 5 bases from V and 3 from J, leaving 7 bases between them. The germline V gene has CDR1 MNHEY and CDR2 SVGAGI. The CDR3 sequence is 12 residues long. CDR3 region: CASSPSDYGYTF. The CDR3, as DNA: TGTGCCAGCAGTCCCTCGGACTATGGCTACACCTTC.

This sequence joins TRBV5-6 and TRBJ2-1; 10 nucleotides agree with TRBD2. Germline values: CDR1 SGHDT, CDR2 YYEEEE. The CDR3 runs 16 residues. V lost 4 bases and J lost 7; bases outside the gene matches: 11. The CDR3 sequence is CASSPPTSGTGNEQFF. The CDR3 nucleotides read TGTGCCAGCAGCCCGCCCACTAGCGGGACTGGAAATGAGCAGTTCTTC.

This clonotype was seen a few times. The chain employs TRBV6-5 and TRBJ2-7; 7 positions match TRBD2. The CDR3 runs 16 residues. Germline CDR1 reads MNHEY; CDR2 reads SVGAGI. With V trimmed by 0 bases and J by 3 bases, 8 bases remained unmatched. The CDR3 is CASSYSGLAEGYEQYF. CDR3 nucleotides: TGTGCCAGCAGTTACTCGGGTCTAGCGGAGGGCTACGAGCAGTACTTC.

This clonotype was picked up many times. The chain uses TRBV5-1 and TRBJ1-6; D not resolved. The germline CDR1 and CDR2 sequences are SGHRS and YFSETQ. The CDR3 runs to 14 residues. Trimming shortened V by 1 base and J by 3 bases, and 5 bases separated the two germline ends. In nucleotides, the CDR3 is TGCGCCAGCAGCTTGAACAGCTATAATTCACCCCTCCACTTT. The encoded protein is CASSLNSYNSPLHF.

This clonotype was observed a few times. V is TRBV29-1 and J is TRBJ2-5; TRBD1 is a possible D gene (6 bases). CDR1 and CDR2 from the germline V gene are SQVTM and ANQGSEA. This CDR3 comprises 12 residues. The CDR3 region has the DNA TGCAGGATACAGGGCCGGGGTGGGACCCAGTACTTC. It encodes CRIQGRGGTQYF.

This clonotype was detected ten times or more. The chain links TRBV15 to TRBJ2-3, with 7 bases matching TRBD1. Germline trimming cut 2 bases from V and 3 bases from J; bases unmatched to any gene: 5. The CDR3 consists of 15 residues. Germline CDR1 reads LNHNV; CDR2 reads YYDKDF (reference sequence). CDR3 amino acids: CATSRNRGVTDTQYF. The DNA for the CDR3 is TGTGCCACCAGCAGAAACAGGGGAGTTACAGATACGCAGTATTTT. The full variable domain, rest sourced from reference TRBV15 and TRBJ2-3, is DAMVIQNPRYQVTQFGKPVTLSCSQTLNHNVMYWYQQKSSQAPKLLFHYYDKDFNNEADTPDNFQSRRPNTSFCFLDIRSPGLGDTAMYLCATSRNRGVTDTQYFGPGTRLTVL.

The sample holds a few counts of this clonotype. Written as DNA, the CDR3 is TGCGCCAGCAGCCCGCAGAGCAGCCTATATAACACCGGGGAGCTGTTTTTT. Its protein is CASSPQSSLYNTGELFF. The J gene is TRBJ2-2, the V gene TRBV4-1, with unresolved D. The CDR3 extends over 17 amino acids. Germline V gives CDR1 MGHRA, CDR2 YSYEKL. Trimming removed 4 bases from V and 2 bases from J, with 17 bases in between.

This clonotype has a handful of counts. The rearrangement links TRBV27 to TRBJ1-6; TRBD1 is a possible D gene (6 bases). The CDR3 runs to 14 residues. CDR1 is MNHEY and CDR2 is SMNVEV in the germline V gene (reference sequence). V lost 6 bases to trimming and J lost 10 bases, with 16 bases between them. The CDR3: CASRGAGTWSPLHF. Written as DNA, the CDR3 is TGTGCCAGCAGGGGGGCAGGAACTTGGTCACCCCTCCACTTT.

This clonotype was picked up many times. The chain carries TRBV11-2 and TRBJ2-7; possibly TRBD1 or TRBD2 for D (5 bases each). The CDR3 runs to 13 residues. Germline CDR1 and CDR2: SGHAT and FQNNGV. The ends were cut back, 6 bases at V and 8 bases at J, with 17 bases in the middle. The CDR3 spells CASSPGPGSKQYF. The CDR3 bases are TGTGCCAGCAGTCCGGGGCCCGGATCCAAGCAGTACTTC.

This clonotype showed up just a few times. This chain links TRBV4-1 with TRBJ2-1; perhaps TRBD1 as D (5 bases). The CDR3 is made up of 16 amino acids. V was clipped by 1 base and J by 6 bases, with 16 bases between them. Germline V gives CDR1 MGHRA, CDR2 YSYEKL. The CDR3 bases are TGCGCCAGCAGCCAAGTGCGGAATAGGGGTGGCAATGAGCAGTTCTTC. It encodes CASSQVRNRGGNEQFF.

This clonotype has a count of ten or more. The V and J genes are TRBV5-1 and TRBJ2-2; TRBD1 matches at 8 bases. The germline V gene has CDR1 SGHRS and CDR2 YFSETQ. This CDR3 spans 14 amino acids. The V and J ends lost 2 bases and 5 bases, in that order; junction bases with no gene match: 2. CDR3 amino acids: CASSFQGATGELFF. The CDR3 coding sequence is TGCGCCAGCAGCTTCCAGGGGGCGACCGGGGAGCTGTTTTTT.